This T cell receptor beta chain was sequenced during a study of T cell responses to AZD1222 COVID-19 vaccine. This table comes from immunoSEQ multiplex PCR, and its TCRdb copy is limited to in-frame clones, with some not included. The sample consists of tens of thousands of clones, about 90% of them appearing once. The CDR3 contains 13 residues. Trimming removed 0 bases from V and 1 base from J, with 4 bases in between. Per the germline V gene, CDR1 is SGDLS and CDR2 is YYNGEE. This chain connects TRBV9 to TRBJ1-1; no firm D call. The specimen was peripheral blood, collected on day 0 of MenACWY control vaccination. This TCR came from an adult in good health. Here the CDR3 reads CASSVARNTEAFF. The DNA of the CDR3 is TGTGCCAGCAGCGTAGCTCGGAACACTGAAGCTTTCTTT.